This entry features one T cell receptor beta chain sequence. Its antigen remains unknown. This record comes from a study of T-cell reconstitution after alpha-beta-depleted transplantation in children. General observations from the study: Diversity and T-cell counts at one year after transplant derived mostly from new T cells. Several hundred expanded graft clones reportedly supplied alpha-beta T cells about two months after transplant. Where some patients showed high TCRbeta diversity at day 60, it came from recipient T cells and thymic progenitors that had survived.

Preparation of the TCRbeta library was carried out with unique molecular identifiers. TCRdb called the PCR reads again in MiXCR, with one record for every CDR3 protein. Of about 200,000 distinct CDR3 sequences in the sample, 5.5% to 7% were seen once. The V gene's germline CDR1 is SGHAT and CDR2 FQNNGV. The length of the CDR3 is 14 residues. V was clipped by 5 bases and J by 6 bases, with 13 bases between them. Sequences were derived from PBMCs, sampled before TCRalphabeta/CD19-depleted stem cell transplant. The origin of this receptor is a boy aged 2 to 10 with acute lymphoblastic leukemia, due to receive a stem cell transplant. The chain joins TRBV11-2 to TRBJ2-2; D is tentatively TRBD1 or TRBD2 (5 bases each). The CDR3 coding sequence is TGTGCCAGCAGCCCCGGGGCCCCGGCCGGGGAGCTGTTTTTT. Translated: CASSPGAPAGELFF. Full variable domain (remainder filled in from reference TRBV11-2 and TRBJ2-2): EAGVAQSPRYKIIEKRQSVAFWCNPISGHATLYWYQQILGQGPKLLIQFQNNGVVDDSQLPKDRFSAERLKGVDSTLKIQPAKLEDSAVYLCASSPGAPAGELFFGEGSRLTVL.